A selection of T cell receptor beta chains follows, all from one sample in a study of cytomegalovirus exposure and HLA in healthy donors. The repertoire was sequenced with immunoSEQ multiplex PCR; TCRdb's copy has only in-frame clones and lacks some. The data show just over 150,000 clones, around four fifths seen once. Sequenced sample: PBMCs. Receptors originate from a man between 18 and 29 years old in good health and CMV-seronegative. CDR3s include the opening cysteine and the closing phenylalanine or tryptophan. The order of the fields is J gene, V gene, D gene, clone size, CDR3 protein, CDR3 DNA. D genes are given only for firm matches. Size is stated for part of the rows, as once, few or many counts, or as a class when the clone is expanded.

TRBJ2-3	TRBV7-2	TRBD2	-	CASSLGLAGASTDTQYF	TGTGCCAGCAGCTTAGGTCTGGCGGGAGCTAGCACAGATACGCAGTATTTT
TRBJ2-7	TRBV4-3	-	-	CASSQDKAETYEQYF	TGCGCCAGCAGCCAAGATAAAGCGGAGACCTACGAGCAGTACTTC
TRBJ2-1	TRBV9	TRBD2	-	CASTDPGGEGWNEQFF	TGTGCCAGCACCGACCCGGGGGGTGAGGGGTGGAATGAGCAGTTCTTC
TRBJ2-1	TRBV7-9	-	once	CASSLLVSSSYNEQFF	TGTGCCAGCAGTCTTCTTGTGTCGAGCTCCTACAATGAGCAGTTCTTC
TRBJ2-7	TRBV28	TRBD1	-	CASSLGTGVYEQYF	TGTGCCAGCAGTTTAGGGACAGGGGTATACGAGCAGTACTTC
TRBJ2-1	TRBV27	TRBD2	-	CASSSPLAGGRNEQFF	TGTGCCAGCAGTTCTCCCCTAGCGGGGGGCCGCAATGAGCAGTTCTTC
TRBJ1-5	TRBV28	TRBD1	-	CASSFRGSNQPQHF	TGTGCCAGCAGTTTCAGGGGGAGCAATCAGCCCCAGCATTTT
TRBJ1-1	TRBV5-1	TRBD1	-	CASSLGGQGNAFF	TGCGCCAGCAGCTTGGGCGGACAGGGGAATGCTTTCTTT
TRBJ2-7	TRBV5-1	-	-	CASASGSITYEQYF	TGCGCCAGCGCGTCGGGATCCATTACCTACGAGCAGTACTTC
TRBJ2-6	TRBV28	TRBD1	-	CASSFPGQGKLGANVLTF	TGTGCCAGCAGTTTCCCGGGACAGGGGAAGTTAGGGGCCAACGTCCTGACTTTC
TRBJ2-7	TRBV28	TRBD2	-	CASSPHGVASGRAEQYF	TGTGCCAGCAGTCCGCATGGGGTCGCTAGCGGGAGAGCCGAGCAGTACTTC
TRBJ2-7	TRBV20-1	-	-	CSARAGYEQYF	TGCAGTGCTAGAGCGGGGTACGAGCAGTACTTC
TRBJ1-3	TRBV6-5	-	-	CASAPPGGSGNTIYF	TGTGCCAGCGCCCCGCCGGGAGGCTCTGGAAACACCATATATTTT
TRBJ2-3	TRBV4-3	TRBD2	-	CASSQDGTSVSDTQYF	TGCGCCAGCAGCCAAGATGGGACTAGCGTATCAGATACGCAGTATTTT
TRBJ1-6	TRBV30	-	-	CAWSTGRWAYNSPLHF	TGTGCCTGGTCGACAGGTCGGTGGGCATATAATTCACCCCTCCACTTT
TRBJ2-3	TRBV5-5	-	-	CASSPTVGTRTDTQYF	TGTGCCAGCAGCCCCACGGTGGGCACACGCACAGATACGCAGTATTTT
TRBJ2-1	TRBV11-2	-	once	CASSLRRRTSYNEQFF	TGTGCCAGCAGCTTACGGCGGAGAACCTCCTACAATGAGCAGTTCTTC
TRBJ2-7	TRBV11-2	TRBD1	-	CASSSPTGTGSSYEQYF	TGTGCCAGCAGCTCACCCACCGGGACAGGCAGCTCCTACGAGCAGTACTTC
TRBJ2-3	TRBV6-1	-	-	CASSEQPQGSTDTQYF	TGTGCCAGCAGTGAACAACCCCAGGGTAGCACAGATACGCAGTATTTT
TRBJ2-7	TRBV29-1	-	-	CSVERGGYEQYF	TGCAGCGTTGAAAGGGGCGGCTACGAGCAGTACTTC
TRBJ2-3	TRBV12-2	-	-	CASRYRQRTTDTQYF	TGTGCAAGTCGCTATCGACAGAGAACCACAGATACGCAGTATTTT
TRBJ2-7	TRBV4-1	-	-	CVSSQGAGAYEQYF	TGCGTCAGCAGCCAAGGAGCAGGCGCCTACGAGCAGTACTTC
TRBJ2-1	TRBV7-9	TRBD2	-	CASSFGGLAGDNEQFF	TGTGCCAGCAGCTTTGGGGGGCTAGCGGGAGACAATGAGCAGTTCTTC
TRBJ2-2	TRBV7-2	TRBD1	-	CASSRRDRVVTGELFF	TGTGCCAGCAGCCGCCGGGACAGGGTGGTCACCGGGGAGCTGTTTTTT
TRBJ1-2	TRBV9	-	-	CASSSEVNFMDHGYTF	TGTGCCAGCAGCTCAGAGGTCAATTTCATGGATCACGGCTACACCTTC
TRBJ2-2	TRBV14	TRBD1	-	CASSRFGTGYDTGELFF	TGTGCCAGCAGCCGCTTCGGGACAGGGTACGACACCGGGGAGCTGTTTTTT
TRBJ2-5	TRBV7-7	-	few	CASSPRTEPQETQYF	TGTGCCAGCAGCCCTAGGACAGAGCCCCAAGAGACCCAGTACTTC
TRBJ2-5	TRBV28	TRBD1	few	CASSLRDRGMETQYF	TGTGCCAGCAGTTTACGGGACAGGGGGATGGAGACCCAGTACTTC
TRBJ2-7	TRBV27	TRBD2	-	CASSLSSAGAWSYEQYF	TGTGCCAGCAGTTTATCGTCGGCGGGAGCTTGGTCCTACGAGCAGTACTTC
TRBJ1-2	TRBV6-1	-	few	CASSSWQAQGYTF	TGTGCCAGCAGTTCCTGGCAGGCGCAGGGCTACACCTTC
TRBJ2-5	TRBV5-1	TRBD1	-	CASSSGQYQETQYF	TGCGCCAGCAGCTCGGGACAGTACCAAGAGACCCAGTACTTC
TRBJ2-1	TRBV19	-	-	CASTPPLGGPFF	TGTGCCAGTACCCCTCCACTGGGAGGCCCGTTCTTC
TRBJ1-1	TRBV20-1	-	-	CGRAENTEAFF	TGTGGCAGGGCTGAGAACACTGAAGCTTTCTTT
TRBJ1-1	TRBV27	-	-	CASSFRLNTEAFF	TGTGCCAGCAGTTTCAGGCTGAACACTGAAGCTTTCTTT
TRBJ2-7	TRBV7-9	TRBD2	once	CASSLLAGEPPNEQYF	TGTGCCAGCAGCCTTCTAGCGGGAGAGCCCCCTAACGAGCAGTACTTC
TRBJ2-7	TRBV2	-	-	CASSEDSSYEQYF	TGTGCCAGCAGTGAAGACAGTTCCTACGAGCAGTACTTC
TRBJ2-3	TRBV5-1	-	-	CASSLEGPADTQYF	TGCGCCAGCAGCTTGGAGGGGCCCGCAGATACGCAGTATTTT
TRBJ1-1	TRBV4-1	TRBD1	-	CASSQVGGQGDTEAFF	TGCGCCAGCAGCCAAGTCGGGGGACAGGGTGACACTGAAGCTTTCTTT
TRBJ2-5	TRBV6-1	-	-	CASKAIRGEETQYF	TGTGCCAGCAAAGCGATCCGCGGTGAAGAGACCCAGTACTTC
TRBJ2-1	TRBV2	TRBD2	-	CASRSSGGYYNEQFF	TGTGCCAGCAGGTCTAGCGGGGGATACTACAATGAGCAGTTCTTC
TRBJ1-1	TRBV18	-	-	CASLEGGGNTEAFF	TGTGCCAGCTTGGAGGGCGGGGGGAACACTGAAGCTTTCTTT
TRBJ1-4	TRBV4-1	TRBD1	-	CASSLTDRPNEKLFF	TGCGCCAGCAGCCTCACGGACAGGCCTAATGAAAAACTGTTTTTT
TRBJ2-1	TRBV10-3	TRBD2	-	CAISDSGLAGVGEQFF	TGTGCCATCAGTGATTCCGGACTAGCGGGAGTAGGTGAGCAGTTCTTC
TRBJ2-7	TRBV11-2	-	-	CASSPPAYEQYF	TGTGCCAGCAGCCCCCCGGCCTACGAGCAGTACTTC
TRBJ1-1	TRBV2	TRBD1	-	CASSGARQGARNTEAFF	TGTGCCAGCAGTGGGGCGCGACAGGGGGCGAGAAACACTGAAGCTTTCTTT
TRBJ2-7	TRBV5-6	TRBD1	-	CASSRGTATYEQYF	TGTGCCAGCAGCAGGGGGACAGCTACCTACGAGCAGTACTTC
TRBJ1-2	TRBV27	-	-	CASSLVAGRRPYGYTF	TGTGCCAGCAGTTTAGTGGCAGGCCGAAGGCCCTATGGCTACACCTTC
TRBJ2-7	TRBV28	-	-	CATSEPYEQYF	TGTGCCACCTCGGAGCCTTACGAGCAGTACTTC
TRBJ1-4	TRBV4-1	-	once	CASSQGGRGSEKLFF	TGCGCCAGCAGCCAAGGCGGTAGGGGAAGTGAAAAACTGTTTTTT
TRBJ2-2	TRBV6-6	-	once	CASSGRDTGELFF	TGTGCCAGCAGCGGGCGGGACACCGGGGAGCTGTTTTTT
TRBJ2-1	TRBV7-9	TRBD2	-	CASSLGGGLGFF	TGTGCCAGCAGCTTAGGGGGAGGGTTGGGGTTCTTC
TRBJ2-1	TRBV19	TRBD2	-	CASSIRLAGVLNEQFF	TGTGCCAGTAGTATTCGTTTAGCGGGAGTGCTAAATGAGCAGTTCTTC
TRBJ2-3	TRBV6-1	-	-	CASAPLARSSDTQYF	TGTGCCAGCGCCCCTCTAGCGCGAAGTTCAGATACGCAGTATTTT